These 30 T cell receptor beta chains were all obtained from the same sample, sequenced in a study of radiation and T cells in renal cell carcinoma. The time point denotes: baseline pretreatment blood. As to treatment: 15 Gy SBRT to primary tumor, nephrectomy 4 weeks later. Generated by immunoSEQ multiplex PCR, the TCRdb table keeps only in-frame clones and is missing some. This sample has 130,000 or so clones, with over 80% found just once. Sequences were derived from blood, sampled from a patient whose treatment included radiotherapy and nephrectomy. These receptors originate from a woman aged 50 to 65 with renal cell carcinoma.

The V and J genes are TRBV6-5 and TRBJ1-5; 9 nucleotides agree with TRBD1. The germline V gene encodes CDR1 MNHEY and CDR2 SVGAGI. Trimming removed 2 bases from V and 7 bases from J; junction bases left unmatched: 3. This CDR3 has 14 amino acids. CDR3 amino acids: CASSYKQGAQPQHF. CDR3 in DNA: TGTGCCAGCAGTTACAAACAGGGGGCGCAGCCCCAGCATTTT.

The genes are TRBV19 and TRBJ1-1, with 9 bases fitting TRBD1. Per germline, CDR1 LNHDA and CDR2 SQIVND (reference sequence). The CDR3 has 13 amino acids. The V gene end was trimmed by 6 bases and the J gene end by 5 bases; junction bases not matched to a gene: 4. The CDR3 loop reads CASRGQGGTEAFF. In DNA form, the CDR3 reads TGTGCCAGTAGGGGACAGGGAGGAACTGAAGCTTTCTTT.

This clone is a singleton in its sample. The chain links TRBV10-3 to TRBJ1-4; D remains ambiguous. Germline V gene sequence: CDR1 ENHRY, CDR2 SYGVKD. V shed 11 bases and J shed 6 bases, with 19 bases lying between them. This CDR3 is built from 14 residues. The CDR3 DNA reads TGTGCCTCCAAAAGCGGAAAAGGGTATGAAAAACTGTTTTTT. This codes for CASKSGKGYEKLFF.

Here the CDR3 reads CACTPGGTEAFF. As DNA, the CDR3 is TGTGCCTGTACCCCAGGGGGGACTGAAGCTTTCTTT. The genes are TRBV30 and TRBJ1-1; 7 nucleotides agree with TRBD1. Germline loops: CDR1 GTSNPN, CDR2 SVGIG (reference sequence). CDR3 length: 12 amino acids. With 6 bases clipped from V and 5 bases from J, the junction kept 6 bases outside the gene matches.

The chain joins TRBV15 to TRBJ2-5; TRBD1 aligns across 7 bases. V was pared by 4 bases and J by 5 bases, with 7 bases of the junction left unmatched. Looked up from germline, CDR1 is LNHNV and CDR2 is YYDKDF (reference sequence). The CDR3 is made up of 14 amino acids. The CDR3 coding sequence is TGTGCCACCAGCATAAACAGGGGCAGGGAGACCCAGTACTTC. Its protein is CATSINRGRETQYF. The variable domain in full, with the rest retrieved from reference TRBV15 and TRBJ2-5, is DAMVIQNPRYQVTQFGKPVTLSCSQTLNHNVMYWYQQKSSQAPKLLFHYYDKDFNNEADTPDNFQSRRPNTSFCFLDIRSPGLGDTAMYLCATSINRGRETQYFGPGTRLLVL.

This clone was seen once. V usage is TRBV27 and J usage is TRBJ1-4; no clear D gene. The V gene lost 2 bases and the J gene lost 6 bases, with 10 bases spanning the gap. The germline gives CDR1 MNHEY, CDR2 SMNVEV (reference sequence). The CDR3 loop spans 14 amino acids. The DNA for the CDR3 is TGTGCCAGCAGTTTAAGGGCTGCGGATGAAAAACTGTTTTTT. Translation gives CASSLRAADEKLFF.

The J gene is TRBJ2-3, the V gene TRBV27; D unresolved. Trimming shortened V by 8 bases and J by 8 bases, and 8 bases separated the two germline ends. This CDR3 is 10 amino acids long. Looked up from germline, CDR1 is MNHEY and CDR2 is SMNVEV (reference sequence). The CDR3 nucleotides are TGTGCCAGCGCCTCGGGTACGCAGTATTTT. This sequence encodes CASASGTQYF.

This clone occurred a few times. V usage is TRBV5-1 and J usage is TRBJ2-1, with D perhaps TRBD2 (6 bases). The CDR3 has 14 amino acids. Trimming removed 2 bases at V and 7 bases at J, with 13 bases between. Per germline, CDR1 SGHRS and CDR2 YFSETQ. DNA of the CDR3: TGCGCCAGCAGCTTAGCGGCGGGAACTAATGAGCAGTTCTTC. As protein: CASSLAAGTNEQFF.

This clone was observed once. The chain recombines TRBV2 with TRBJ1-2; D not certain. Germline loops: CDR1 SNHLY, CDR2 FYNNEI. The CDR3 runs 14 residues. V was pared by 6 bases and J by 8 bases, with 19 bases between. Here the CDR3 reads CASSPRVNRGGYTF. CDR3 bases: TGTGCCAGCAGCCCGCGGGTGAATCGTGGGGGCTACACCTTC.

V usage is TRBV19 and J usage is TRBJ1-5, with D possibly matching TRBD1 (6 bases). This CDR3 comprises 16 residues. The germline V and J ends were trimmed by 0 bases and 3 bases, with 12 bases remaining between them. Germline CDR1 LNHDA, CDR2 SQIVND (reference sequence). CDR3 nucleotides: TGTGCCAGTAGTATAGATAGGGACACTCTCAATCAGCCCCAGCATTTT. Amino acid sequence: CASSIDRDTLNQPQHF.

The table lists this clone with a count of one. V is TRBV6-1 and J is TRBJ2-5, with D possibly TRBD1 on 6 matching bases. The V end lost 3 bases, the J end lost 0 bases, and 17 bases lay between the germline ends. This CDR3 is built from 17 residues. From germline, CDR1 is MNHNS and CDR2 SASEGT. CDR3 loop: CASSEGWRTVHQETQYF. DNA of the CDR3: TGTGCCAGCAGTGAGGGTTGGAGGACAGTCCACCAAGAGACCCAGTACTTC.

The chain is built from TRBV5-1 and TRBJ2-5; 10 bases agree with TRBD1. Losses at the gene ends were 4 bases for V and 2 bases for J; bases not matched to a gene: 8. The CDR3 is 16 residues long. CDR1 is SGHRS, CDR2 YFSETQ, per germline. CDR3 protein: CASSMTGGVRQETQYF. The CDR3 DNA follows: TGCGCCAGCAGCATGACAGGGGGCGTGAGACAAGAGACCCAGTACTTC.

The chain uses TRBV5-6 and TRBJ1-6; D is undetermined. V lost 4 bases to trimming and J lost 4 bases, with 12 bases between them. Germline CDR1 is SGHDT and CDR2 is YYEEEE. This CDR3 has 15 amino acids. The CDR3 nucleotides read TGTGCCAGCAGCATTGGCGGCTCTTATAATTCACCCCTCCACTTT. It encodes CASSIGGSYNSPLHF.

The V and J genes are TRBV9 and TRBJ2-3; no reliable D call. Germline lookup yields CDR1 SGDLS and CDR2 YYNGEE. V was cut by 6 bases and J by 0 bases, with 8 bases left in between. The CDR3 is 13 amino acids. Here the CDR3 DNA reads TGTGCCAGCAATCACCCTAGCACAGATACGCAGTATTTT. Its translation: CASNHPSTDTQYF.

The chain couples TRBV5-6 to TRBJ2-3, with a tentative D call TRBD2 (6 bases). CDR1 is SGHDT and CDR2 is YYEEEE in the germline V gene. The CDR3 has 13 residues. The germline V and J ends were trimmed by 3 bases and 3 bases, with 8 bases remaining between them. DNA for the CDR3: TGTGCCAGCAGCTCAGGGAGGACAGATACGCAGTATTTT. Translating it yields CASSSGRTDTQYF.

This chain uses TRBV10-3 with TRBJ2-1; TRBD1 agrees at 11 bases. After removal of 5 bases from V and 5 bases from J, the junction contained 8 bases not matched to a gene. This CDR3 contains 16 residues. Germline CDR1 is ENHRY and CDR2 is SYGVKD. The CDR3 loop is CAISRRTGGFHNEQFF. The CDR3 region has the DNA TGTGCCATCAGTCGGCGGACAGGGGGCTTCCACAATGAGCAGTTCTTC.

V and J are TRBV29-1 and TRBJ2-1; maybe TRBD2 (5 bases). Germline loops: CDR1 SQVTM, CDR2 ANQGSEA. This CDR3 spans 13 amino acids. V was trimmed by 7 bases and J by 6 bases, leaving 16 bases between them. In nucleotides, the CDR3 is TGCAGCGCTGGCTCCGGGGTGAGCAATGAGCAGTTCTTC. Translation: CSAGSGVSNEQFF.

The V and J genes are TRBV28 and TRBJ2-2; weak D call: TRBD2 (5 bases). The CDR3 loop spans 17 amino acids. Trimming stripped 4 bases from V and 4 bases from J, with 19 bases between. Looked up from germline, CDR1 is MDHEN and CDR2 is SYDVKM. CDR3 amino acids: CASSSSRGGISTGELFF. The CDR3 bases are TGTGCCAGCAGTTCGAGTCGGGGTGGGATTTCCACCGGGGAGCTGTTTTTT.

The V and J genes are TRBV2 and TRBJ2-7; D might be TRBD1 or TRBD2, each matching 5 bases. This CDR3 contains 13 residues. CDR1 SNHLY and CDR2 FYNNEI come from the germline V gene. Trimming removed 6 bases from V and 2 bases from J, with 11 bases in between. CDR3 DNA: TGTGCCAGCAGCACCGGGACCCCCTACGAGCAGTACTTC. Amino acid sequence: CASSTGTPYEQYF.

A single count supports this clone. CDR3 amino acids: CASSSGTTGFDEQFF. For the CDR3, the DNA is TGCGCCAGCAGCTCCGGGACTACCGGTTTTGATGAGCAGTTCTTC. V and J are TRBV5-1 and TRBJ2-1, with 7 bases matching TRBD2. The CDR3 has 15 amino acids. Germline lookup yields CDR1 SGHRS and CDR2 YFSETQ. V lost 3 bases and J lost 8; bases outside the gene matches: 11.

The gene calls are TRBV2 and TRBJ2-7, with D possibly matching TRBD2 (5 bases). Deletions cut 6 bases from V and 3 bases from J, with 6 bases between. The CDR3 contains 11 residues. Germline V CDR1 and CDR2: SNHLY, FYNNEI. The CDR3 region is CASRAGYEQYF. The CDR3 DNA reads TGTGCCAGCAGGGCGGGCTACGAGCAGTACTTC.

This clone was detected only once. The V call is TRBV15, the J call TRBJ1-2; no reliable D call. CDR3 length: 14 residues. The V end was cut by 0 bases, the J end by 5 bases, with 10 bases between. Germline CDR1 LNHNV, CDR2 YYDKDF (reference sequence). CDR3: CATSRDLLFYGYTF. The CDR3 DNA sequence: TGTGCCACCAGCAGAGATCTACTGTTTTATGGCTACACCTTC.

The chain joins TRBV30 to TRBJ1-2; D remains ambiguous. CDR3 length: 14 residues. The germline V and J ends were trimmed by 6 bases and 4 bases, with 18 bases remaining between them. Germline-derived CDR1 and CDR2 are GTSNPN and SVGIG (reference sequence). The CDR3 coding sequence is TGTGCCTGCCCCCCGGCGGGAGAGCGCTATGGCTACACCTTC. This translates into CACPPAGERYGYTF.

A single count supports this clone. The gene calls are TRBV9 and TRBJ1-4; maybe TRBD1 (5 bases). The CDR3 is made up of 15 amino acids. Germline V lookup: CDR1 SGDLS, CDR2 YYNGEE. The germline V and J ends were trimmed by 3 bases and 8 bases, with 17 bases remaining between them. The CDR3 loop is CASSAAGMPPEKLFF. In DNA form, the CDR3 reads TGTGCCAGCAGCGCCGCAGGGATGCCCCCCGAAAAACTGTTTTTT.

The V call is TRBV5-1, the J call TRBJ1-1; D not certain. The germline CDR1 and CDR2 sequences are SGHRS and YFSETQ. This CDR3 spans 15 amino acids. Between the trimmed V and J ends, which lost 2 bases and 6 bases, there was a span of 17 bases. The CDR3 sequence: CASSFEMPGNSEAFF. As DNA, the CDR3 is TGCGCCAGCAGCTTCGAGATGCCGGGGAATTCTGAAGCTTTCTTT.

Only one count was recorded for this clone. The V and J genes are TRBV13 and TRBJ1-2; 8 bases fit TRBD1. Trimming removed 5 bases from V and 4 bases from J; junction bases left unmatched: 9. CDR1 and CDR2 from the germline V gene are PRHDT and FYEKMQ (reference sequence). CDR3 length equals 15 residues. For the CDR3, the DNA is TGTGCCAGCAGCCCAGGACAGGGCAACGGCTATGGCTACACCTTC. Residues: CASSPGQGNGYGYTF. Looking up the rest from reference TRBV13 and TRBJ1-2 gives the full variable domain: AAGVIQSPRHLIKEKRETATLKCYPIPRHDTVYWYQQGPGQDPQFLISFYEKMQSDKGSIPDRFSAQQFSDYHSELNMSSLELGDSALYFCASSPGQGNGYGYTFGSGTRLTVV.

This clone was observed a single time. The chain combines TRBV5-1 with TRBJ2-3; D unclear. This CDR3 is 15 amino acids long. Germline CDR1 SGHRS, CDR2 YFSETQ. V was trimmed by 2 bases and J by 0 bases, leaving 10 bases between them. CDR3 region: CASSLSGTSTDTQYF. In DNA, the CDR3 is TGCGCCAGCAGCTTATCCGGAACTAGCACAGATACGCAGTATTTT.

This chain uses TRBV19 with TRBJ1-5; no definite D call. Deletions cut 4 bases from V and 8 bases from J, with 12 bases between. This CDR3 region has 13 residues. Germline V CDR1 and CDR2: LNHDA, SQIVND (reference sequence). The CDR3 region has the DNA TGTGCCAGTAGTACAGTCCCCAGCGAGCCCCAGCATTTT. Translating it yields CASSTVPSEPQHF.

V and J are TRBV19 and TRBJ2-7; 10 nucleotides align to TRBD2. There are 15 residues in the CDR3. Germline values: CDR1 LNHDA, CDR2 SQIVND (reference sequence). The J segment lost 2 bases and the V segment lost 5 bases, leaving 6 bases of the junction unmatched. In DNA form, the CDR3 reads TGTGCCAGTAGTCTTGGACTAGCGGTTCCCTACGAGCAGTACTTC. Protein sequence: CASSLGLAVPYEQYF. Drawing the rest from reference TRBV19 and TRBJ2-7, the complete variable domain is DGGITQSPKYLFRKEGQNVTLSCEQNLNHDAMYWYRQDPGQGLRLIYYSQIVNDFQKGDIAEGYSVSREKKESFPLTVTSAQKNPTAFYLCASSLGLAVPYEQYFGPGTRLTVT.

The rearrangement links TRBV5-6 to TRBJ2-7, with 8 bases matching TRBD1. In germline, CDR1 is SGHDT, CDR2 YYEEEE. The CDR3 extends over 13 amino acids. J lost 4 bases, V lost 3 bases, and 3 bases had no gene match. The CDR3: CASSWTGSYEQYF. DNA for the CDR3: TGTGCCAGCAGCTGGACAGGGAGTTACGAGCAGTACTTC. The whole variable domain, remainder taken from reference TRBV5-6 and TRBJ2-7, is DAGVTQSPTHLIKTRGQQVTLRCSPKSGHDTVSWYQQALGQGPQFIFQYYEEEERQRGNFPDRFSGHQFPNYSSELNVNALLLGDSALYLCASSWTGSYEQYFGPGTRLTVT.